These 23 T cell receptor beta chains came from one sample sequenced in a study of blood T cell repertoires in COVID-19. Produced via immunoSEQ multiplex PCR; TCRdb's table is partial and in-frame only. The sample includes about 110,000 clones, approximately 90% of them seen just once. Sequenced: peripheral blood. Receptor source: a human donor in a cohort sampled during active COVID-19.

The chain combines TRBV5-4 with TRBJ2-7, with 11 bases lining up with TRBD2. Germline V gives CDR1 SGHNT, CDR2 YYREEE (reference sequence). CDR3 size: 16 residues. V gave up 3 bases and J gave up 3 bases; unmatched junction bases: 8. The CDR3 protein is CASSSWGTSGFYEQYF. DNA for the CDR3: TGTGCCAGCAGCTCTTGGGGGACTAGCGGATTCTACGAGCAGTACTTC.

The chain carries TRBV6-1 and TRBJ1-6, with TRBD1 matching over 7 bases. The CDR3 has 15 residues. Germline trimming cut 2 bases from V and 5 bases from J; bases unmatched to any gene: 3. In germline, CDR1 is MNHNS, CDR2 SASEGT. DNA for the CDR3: TGTGCCAGCAGTGAATTGACAGGGAATAATTCACCCCTCCACTTT. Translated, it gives CASSELTGNNSPLHF.

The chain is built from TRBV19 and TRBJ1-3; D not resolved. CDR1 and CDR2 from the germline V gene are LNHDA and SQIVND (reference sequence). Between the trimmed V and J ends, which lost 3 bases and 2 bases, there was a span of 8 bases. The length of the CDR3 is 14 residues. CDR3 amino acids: CASSMAGTGNTIYF. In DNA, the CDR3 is TGTGCCAGTAGTATGGCGGGGACTGGAAACACCATATATTTT. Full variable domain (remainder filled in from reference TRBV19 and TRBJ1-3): DGGITQSPKYLFRKEGQNVTLSCEQNLNHDAMYWYRQDPGQGLRLIYYSQIVNDFQKGDIAEGYSVSREKKESFPLTVTSAQKNPTAFYLCASSMAGTGNTIYFGEGSWLTVV.

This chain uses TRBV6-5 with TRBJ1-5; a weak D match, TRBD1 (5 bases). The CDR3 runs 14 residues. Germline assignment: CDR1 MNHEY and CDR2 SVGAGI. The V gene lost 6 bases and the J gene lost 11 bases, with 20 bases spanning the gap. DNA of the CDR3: TGTGCCAGCAGCCCCGGAGGGGAGTTAAAGTCCCAGCATTTT. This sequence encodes CASSPGGELKSQHF.

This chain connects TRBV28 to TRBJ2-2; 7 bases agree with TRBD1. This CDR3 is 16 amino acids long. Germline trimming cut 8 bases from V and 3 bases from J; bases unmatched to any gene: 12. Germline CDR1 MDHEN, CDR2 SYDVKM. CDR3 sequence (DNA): TGTGCCAGCCTCGTGGGGGACAGACTATACACCGGGGAGCTGTTTTTT. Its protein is CASLVGDRLYTGELFF.

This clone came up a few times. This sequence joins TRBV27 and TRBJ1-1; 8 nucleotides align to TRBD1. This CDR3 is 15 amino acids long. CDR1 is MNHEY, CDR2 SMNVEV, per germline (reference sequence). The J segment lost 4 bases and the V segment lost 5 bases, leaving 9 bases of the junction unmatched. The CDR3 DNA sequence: TGTGCCAGCAGTATAAACCAGGGGGCGAGCACTGAAGCTTTCTTT. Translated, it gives CASSINQGASTEAFF.

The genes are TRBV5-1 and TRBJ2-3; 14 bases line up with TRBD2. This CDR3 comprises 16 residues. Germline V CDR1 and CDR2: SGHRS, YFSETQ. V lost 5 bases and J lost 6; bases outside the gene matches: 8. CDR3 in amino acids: CASRTGTSGRVDTQYF. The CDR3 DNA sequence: TGCGCCAGCAGGACCGGGACTAGCGGGAGAGTGGATACGCAGTATTTT.

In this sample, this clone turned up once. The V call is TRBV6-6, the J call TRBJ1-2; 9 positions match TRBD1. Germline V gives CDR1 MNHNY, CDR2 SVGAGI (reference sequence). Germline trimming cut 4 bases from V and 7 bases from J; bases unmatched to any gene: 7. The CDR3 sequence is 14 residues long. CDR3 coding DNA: TGTGCCAGCAGTTCTACAGGGGGCATAAGTGGCTACACCTTC. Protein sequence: CASSSTGGISGYTF.

CDR3 sequence reads: CASSNRDSNQPQHF. Here the CDR3 DNA reads TGTGCCAGCAGTAACAGGGATAGCAATCAGCCCCAGCATTTT. This chain uses TRBV6-5 with TRBJ1-5; maybe TRBD1 (6 bases). V was shortened by 5 bases and J by 0 bases, with 8 bases between the two germline ends. The length of the CDR3 is 14 residues. Germline V lookup: CDR1 MNHEY, CDR2 SVGAGI.

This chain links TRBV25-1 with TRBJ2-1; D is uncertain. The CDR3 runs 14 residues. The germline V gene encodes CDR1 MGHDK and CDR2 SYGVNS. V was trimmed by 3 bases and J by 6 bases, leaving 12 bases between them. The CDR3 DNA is TGTGCCAGCAGTGATGTCAACTCCCCCAATGAGCAGTTCTTC. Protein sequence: CASSDVNSPNEQFF.

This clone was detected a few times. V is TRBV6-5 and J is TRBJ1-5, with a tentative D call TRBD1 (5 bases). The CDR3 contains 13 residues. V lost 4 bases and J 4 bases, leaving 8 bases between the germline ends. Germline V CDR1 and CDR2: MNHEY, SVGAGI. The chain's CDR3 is CASSSQENQPQHF. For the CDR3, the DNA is TGTGCCAGCAGTTCACAGGAAAATCAGCCCCAGCATTTT.

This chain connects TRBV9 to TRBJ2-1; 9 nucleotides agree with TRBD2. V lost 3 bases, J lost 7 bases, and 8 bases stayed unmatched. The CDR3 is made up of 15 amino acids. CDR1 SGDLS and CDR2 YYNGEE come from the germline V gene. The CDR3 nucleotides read TGTGCCAGCAGCGCTGAGGCGGGGGGGCCAAATGAGCAGTTCTTC. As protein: CASSAEAGGPNEQFF.

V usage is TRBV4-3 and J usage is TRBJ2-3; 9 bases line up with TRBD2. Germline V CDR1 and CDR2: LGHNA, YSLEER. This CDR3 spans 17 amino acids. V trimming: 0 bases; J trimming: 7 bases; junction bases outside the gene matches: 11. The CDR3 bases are TGCGCCAGCAGCCAAGATTTGGCTAGCGGGACGAGGAATACGCAGTATTTT. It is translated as CASSQDLASGTRNTQYF.

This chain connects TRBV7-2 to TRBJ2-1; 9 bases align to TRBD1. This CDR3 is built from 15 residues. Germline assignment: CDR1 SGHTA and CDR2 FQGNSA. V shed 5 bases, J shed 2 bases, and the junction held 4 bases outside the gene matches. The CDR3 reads CASSERQGAYNEQFF. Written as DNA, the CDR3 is TGTGCCAGCAGCGAAAGACAGGGGGCCTACAATGAGCAGTTCTTC. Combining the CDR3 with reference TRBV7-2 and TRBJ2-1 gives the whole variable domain GAGVSQSPSNKVTEKGKDVELRCDPISGHTALYWYRQSLGQGLEFLIYFQGNSAPDKSGLPSDRFSAERTGGSVSTLTIQRTQQEDSAVYLCASSERQGAYNEQFFGPGTRLTVL.

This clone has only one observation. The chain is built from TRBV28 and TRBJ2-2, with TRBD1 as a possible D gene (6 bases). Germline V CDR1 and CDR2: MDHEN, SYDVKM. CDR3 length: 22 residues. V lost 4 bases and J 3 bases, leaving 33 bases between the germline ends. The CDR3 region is CASSYIRGRLKPSRTDTGELFF. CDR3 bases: TGTGCCAGCAGTTACATCCGGGGCAGGTTAAAACCTTCCCGGACAGACACCGGGGAGCTGTTTTTT.

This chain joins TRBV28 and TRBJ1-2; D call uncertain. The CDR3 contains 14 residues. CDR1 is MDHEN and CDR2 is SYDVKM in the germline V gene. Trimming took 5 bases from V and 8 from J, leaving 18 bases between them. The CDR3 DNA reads TGTGCCAGCAGTGCACCCGCTGGGCGAGGGGGCTACACCTTC. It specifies CASSAPAGRGGYTF.

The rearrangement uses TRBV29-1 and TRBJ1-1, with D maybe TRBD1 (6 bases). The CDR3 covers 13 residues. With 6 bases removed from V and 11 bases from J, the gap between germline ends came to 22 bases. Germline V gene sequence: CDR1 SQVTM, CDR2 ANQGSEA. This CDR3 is CSVAGTGTFVAFF. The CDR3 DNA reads TGCAGCGTAGCTGGTACAGGGACCTTTGTGGCTTTCTTT. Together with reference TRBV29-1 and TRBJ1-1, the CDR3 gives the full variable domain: SAVISQKPSRDICQRGTSLTIQCQVDSQVTMMFWYRQQPGQSLTLIATANQGSEATYESGFVIDKFPISRPNLTFSTLTVSNMSPEDSSIYLCSVAGTGTFVAFFGQGTRLTVV.

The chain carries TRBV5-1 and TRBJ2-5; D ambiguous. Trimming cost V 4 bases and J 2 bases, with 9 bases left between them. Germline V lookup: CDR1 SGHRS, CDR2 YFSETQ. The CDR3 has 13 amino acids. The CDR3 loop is CASSLEMQETQYF. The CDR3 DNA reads TGCGCCAGCAGCCTCGAGATGCAAGAGACCCAGTACTTC.

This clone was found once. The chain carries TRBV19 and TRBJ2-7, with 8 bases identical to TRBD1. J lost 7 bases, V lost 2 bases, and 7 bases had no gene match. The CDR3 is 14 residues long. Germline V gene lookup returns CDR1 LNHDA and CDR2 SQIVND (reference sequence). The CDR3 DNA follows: TGTGCCAGTAGTATACGGACAGGGCTTGGGGAGCAGTACTTC. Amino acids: CASSIRTGLGEQYF.

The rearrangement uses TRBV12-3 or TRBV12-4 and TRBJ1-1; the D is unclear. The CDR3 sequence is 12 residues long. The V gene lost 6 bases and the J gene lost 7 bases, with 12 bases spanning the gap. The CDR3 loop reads CASRTGGGEAFF. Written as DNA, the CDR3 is TGTGCCAGCAGGACGGGTGGCGGTGAAGCTTTCTTT.

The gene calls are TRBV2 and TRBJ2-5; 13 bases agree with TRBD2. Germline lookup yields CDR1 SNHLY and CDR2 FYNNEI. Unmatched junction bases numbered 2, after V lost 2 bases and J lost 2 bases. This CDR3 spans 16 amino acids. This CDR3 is CASSELLAGGQETQYF. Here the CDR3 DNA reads TGTGCCAGCAGTGAATTACTAGCGGGAGGGCAAGAGACCCAGTACTTC.

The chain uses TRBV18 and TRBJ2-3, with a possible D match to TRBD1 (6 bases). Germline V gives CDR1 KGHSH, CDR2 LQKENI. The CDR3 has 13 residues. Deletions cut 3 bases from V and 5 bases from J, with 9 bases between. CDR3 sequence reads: CASSPQGIDTQYF. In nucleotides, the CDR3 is TGTGCCAGCTCACCCCAGGGGATAGATACGCAGTATTTT.

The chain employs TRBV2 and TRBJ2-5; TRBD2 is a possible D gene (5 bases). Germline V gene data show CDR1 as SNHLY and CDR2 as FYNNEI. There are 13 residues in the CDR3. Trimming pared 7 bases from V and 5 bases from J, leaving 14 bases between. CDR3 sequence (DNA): TGTGCCAGCAATATAGAGGGTAGGGAGACCCAGTACTTC. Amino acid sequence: CASNIEGRETQYF.